The present T cell receptor beta chain was sequenced within a study of CD4 T cells in relation to SARS-CoV-2 and coronaviruses. Method: immunoSEQ multiplex PCR; TCRdb's copy keeps in-frame clones and lacks some. Of tens of thousands of clones in the sample, around three quarters were seen once. The unexposed donors gave CD4+ T cells in about 2011-2019, prior to COVID-19. Isolation of CD4+ T cells took place after 10 days in culture. A few million PBMCs per well were cultured with 9 to 10 IU/ml IL-2. Germline V gene data show CDR1 as KGHSH and CDR2 as LQKENI. There are 15 residues in the CDR3. Losses at the gene ends were 6 bases for V and 3 bases for J; bases not matched to a gene: 9. Turning to this clone: Its antigen is as yet unknown.

This clonotype was obtained from a human donor in good health. This chain links TRBV18 with TRBJ2-3; 7 bases match TRBD1. Sequenced input: CD4+ T cells from PBMCs, cultured in vitro. The CDR3 protein is CASSTRQGETDTQYF. The CDR3 DNA reads as TGTGCCAGCTCGACCCGACAGGGAGAAACAGATACGCAGTATTTT. Variable domain in full (rest from reference TRBV18 and TRBJ2-3): NAGVMQNPRHLVRRRGQEARLRCSPMKGHSHVYWYRQLPEEGLKFMVYLQKENIIDESGMPKERFSAEFPKEGPSILRIQQVVRGDSAAYFCASSTRQGETDTQYFGPGTRLTVL.